The T cell receptor (beta chain) described here comes from a study of blood T cell repertoires in COVID-19. As for the study in general: PBMCs, B-cell-depleted T cells, or T cells provided the cDNA or gDNA that made up the material.

Original methodology: From reference gene primer amplification, estimates of nucleated cell counts were derived. TCRdb's table, derived via immunoSEQ multiplex PCR, lists solely in-frame clones and lacks some. V and J calls and clone size are as listed in that table; D and trimming were resolved from the DNA. The table shows 150,000 to 180,000 clones, with roughly nine tenths occurring only once. This CDR3 is built from 15 residues. Germline V gene data show CDR1 as KGHSH and CDR2 as LQKENI. With 1 base removed from V and 1 base from J, the gap between germline ends came to 10 bases. Specimen: peripheral blood. The genes are TRBV18 and TRBJ1-1; D might be TRBD1 (6 bases). The sequence came from a man aged 45 to 65 with acute or convalescent COVID-19. The CDR3 reads CASSPRGGPNTEAFF. The CDR3 nucleotides are TGTGCCAGCTCACCACGAGGGGGACCGAACACTGAAGCTTTCTTT.